The 10 T cell receptor beta chains given below trace back to one sample, sequenced in a study of CD8+ T cells in alopecia areata. cDNA serving as the sequencing template came from extracted, reverse transcribed RNA. Here immunoSEQ multiplex PCR was the method, and the copy in TCRdb shows in-frame clones only, minus some. The sample includes 150,000 to 200,000 clones, approximately 59% of them seen just once. The specimen comprised CD4+ T cells sorted from blood, sampled at week 0. These receptor sequences come from a human donor with alopecia areata.

The V and J genes are TRBV5-6 and TRBJ2-2; D is undetermined. Germline lookup yields CDR1 SGHDT and CDR2 YYEEEE. V was trimmed by 4 bases and J by 5 bases, leaving 6 bases between them. This CDR3 has 12 amino acids. The CDR3 is CASSTVTGELFF. The CDR3 coding sequence is TGTGCCAGCAGCACCGTGACCGGGGAGCTGTTTTTT.

This clone showed up many times. The V and J genes are TRBV14 and TRBJ1-5; no firm D call. There are 13 residues in the CDR3. Germline assignment: CDR1 SGHDN and CDR2 FVKESK. V gave up 1 base and J gave up 9 bases, with 10 bases separating them. The CDR3 loop is CASSQGSFRPQHF. In nucleotides, the CDR3 is TGTGCCAGCAGCCAAGGTAGTTTTCGGCCCCAGCATTTT.

The CDR3 sequence is CASSALPGASQETQYF. In nucleotides, the CDR3 is TGTGCCAGCAGTGCTTTGCCGGGGGCTTCCCAAGAGACCCAGTACTTC. The chain recombines TRBV2 with TRBJ2-5; D might be TRBD1 or TRBD2, each matching 6 bases. Germline CDR1 SNHLY, CDR2 FYNNEI. Trimming removed 4 bases at V and 1 base at J, with 16 bases between. This CDR3 comprises 16 residues.

The gene calls are TRBV30 and TRBJ2-7, with D possibly being TRBD1 (5 bases). The V and J ends lost 2 bases and 3 bases respectively, with 14 bases between them. This CDR3 region has 14 residues. CDR1 and CDR2 from the germline V gene are GTSNPN and SVGIG (reference sequence). The DNA for the CDR3 is TGTGCCTGGAGTTACCAGGGTAAGGGCTACGAGCAGTACTTC. Encoded protein: CAWSYQGKGYEQYF.

This sequence joins TRBV7-2 and TRBJ1-1; no reliable D call. Germline CDR1 is SGHTA and CDR2 is FQGNSA. The CDR3 contains 12 residues. V was clipped by 0 bases and J by 8 bases, with 7 bases between them. This chain's CDR3 is CASSLAQLEAFF. CDR3 nucleotides: TGTGCCAGCAGCTTAGCTCAGTTAGAAGCTTTCTTT.

As for this clone: Other nucleotide sequences from this sample produce the same CDR3. J is TRBJ2-1 and V is TRBV5-6, with D possibly TRBD1 on 6 matching bases. This CDR3 has 15 residues. The V end was cut by 4 bases, the J end by 2 bases, with 13 bases between. The germline gives CDR1 SGHDT, CDR2 YYEEEE. This CDR3 is CASSPPSGAYNEQFF. DNA for the CDR3: TGTGCCAGCAGCCCGCCATCAGGGGCCTACAATGAGCAGTTCTTC.

This chain links TRBV4-1 with TRBJ1-5, with D unresolved. Trimming removed 1 base at V and 4 bases at J, with 8 bases between. This CDR3 has 14 residues. Germline CDR1 and CDR2: MGHRA and YSYEKL. The DNA for the CDR3 is TGCGCCAGCAGCCAAGCACTCCCTAATCAGCCCCAGCATTTT. Residues: CASSQALPNQPQHF.

The chain has TRBV10-3 and TRBJ2-5; 8 bases agree with TRBD1. The CDR3 totals 12 residues. Unmatched junction bases numbered 6, after V lost 11 bases and J lost 4 bases. CDR1 is ENHRY, CDR2 SYGVKD, per germline. The CDR3 is CAVGQAGETQYF. CDR3 nucleotides: TGTGCCGTGGGACAGGCCGGAGAGACCCAGTACTTC.

The rearrangement uses TRBV9 and TRBJ2-5; D is possibly TRBD1 (6 bases). The CDR3 contains 14 residues. Trimming pared 3 bases from V and 1 base from J, leaving 10 bases between. Germline V gene sequence: CDR1 SGDLS, CDR2 YYNGEE. The CDR3 region has the DNA TGTGCCAGCAGCGGCGGACAGATCCAAGAGACCCAGTACTTC. Translating it yields CASSGGQIQETQYF. Full variable domain (missing parts from reference TRBV9 and TRBJ2-5): DSGVTQTPKHLITATGQRVTLRCSPRSGDLSVYWYQQSLDQGLQFLIQYYNGEERAKGNILERFSAQQFPDLHSELNLSSLELGDSALYFCASSGGQIQETQYFGPGTRLLVL.

The rearrangement links TRBV27 to TRBJ2-3, with unresolved D. V dropped 2 bases and J dropped 6 bases, with 15 bases sitting between them. Germline CDR1 and CDR2: MNHEY and SMNVEV (reference sequence). The CDR3 is 15 residues long. CDR3 coding DNA: TGTGCCAGCAGTTTAAAGGGAATACGTGGTGATACGCAGTATTTT. Its translation is CASSLKGIRGDTQYF.